Below, 26 T cell receptor beta chains from the same sample are listed, as sequenced in a study of T-cell memory formation after mild COVID-19. MiXCR, applied by TCRdb to the 5' RACE reads, yields one record per CDR3 protein. The sample consists of roughly 130,000 distinct CDR3 sequences, 16% of them appearing once. The sequenced sample consisted of PBMCs or a T cell subset sorted from them (not recorded which). The receptor source for this set is an adult woman who had mild COVID-19 (a few samples of this study predate the infection). Cell type and time point are not known.

This chain uses TRBV29-1 with TRBJ2-7; tentatively, D is TRBD1 (6 bases). The CDR3 sequence is 13 residues long. V lost 3 bases and J lost 5, with 14 bases in between. From germline, CDR1 is SQVTM and CDR2 ANQGSEA. CDR3 DNA sequence: TGCAGCGTTGAGGGGGCTGGTTATGACGAGCAGTACTTC. It codes for CSVEGAGYDEQYF.

The gene calls are TRBV9 and TRBJ2-7, with unresolved D. This CDR3 region has 12 residues. Germline V gene data show CDR1 as SGDLS and CDR2 as YYNGEE. V lost 4 bases and J lost 7, with 12 bases in between. The CDR3 spells CASSPELGEQYF. The CDR3 nucleotides read TGTGCCAGCAGCCCAGAGTTGGGGGAGCAGTACTTC.

This clonotype was counted only a few times. The chain uses TRBV6-5 and TRBJ2-3, with TRBD2 identical over 10 bases. The ends lost 4 bases at V and 2 bases at J; junction bases unmatched: 6. The CDR3 sequence is 16 residues long. Germline loops: CDR1 MNHEY, CDR2 SVGAGI. The CDR3: CASSSGLAAFTDTQYF. DNA of the CDR3: TGTGCCAGCAGTTCAGGACTAGCGGCCTTCACAGATACGCAGTATTTT.

V is TRBV5-5 and J is TRBJ2-2, with 7 bases matching TRBD2. Looked up from germline, CDR1 is SGHKS and CDR2 is YYEKEE (reference sequence). This CDR3 has 13 residues. V shed 4 bases, J shed 11 bases, and the junction held 8 bases outside the gene matches. DNA of the CDR3: TGTGCCAGCAGCCGGGGAGGGGCAGGAGAGCTGTTTTTT. It codes for CASSRGGAGELFF.

The J gene is TRBJ1-2, the V gene TRBV7-9, with TRBD1 matching over 9 bases. CDR3 length: 15 residues. Trimming took 5 bases from V and 9 from J; bases not matched to a gene: 13. Germline CDR1 and CDR2: SEHNR and FQNEAQ (reference sequence). The CDR3 here is CASSAGTGSTASYTF. As DNA, the CDR3 is TGTGCCAGCAGCGCCGGGACAGGGTCGACTGCCAGCTACACCTTC.

V is TRBV9 and J is TRBJ2-5, with D possibly matching TRBD1 (5 bases). This CDR3 contains 15 residues. Germline CDR1 SGDLS, CDR2 YYNGEE. The ends were cut back, 0 bases at V and 3 bases at J, with 12 bases in the middle. In nucleotides, the CDR3 is TGTGCCAGCAGCGTAGGGGGCGGCGAAGAAGAGACCCAGTACTTC. It translates to CASSVGGGEEETQYF.

This chain connects TRBV7-2 to TRBJ2-7; no definite D call. Between the trimmed V and J ends, which lost 1 base and 0 bases, there was a span of 13 bases. The CDR3 extends over 16 amino acids. CDR1 is SGHTA and CDR2 is FQGNSA in the germline V gene. In DNA form, the CDR3 reads TGTGCCAGCAGCTTAGTGGCCGGGCAGAGCTCCTACGAGCAGTACTTC. It translates to CASSLVAGQSSYEQYF.

In its sample, this clonotype was seen a few times. The rearrangement links TRBV5-1 to TRBJ1-2, with unresolved D. The CDR3 has 15 residues. The V and J ends lost 0 bases and 6 bases respectively, with 15 bases between them. Germline V gives CDR1 SGHRS, CDR2 YFSETQ. This CDR3 reads CASSLDQVAVNGYTF. In DNA form, the CDR3 reads TGCGCCAGCAGCTTGGATCAGGTAGCAGTAAATGGCTACACCTTC.

This clonotype has only a few counts. J is TRBJ2-5 and V is TRBV29-1, with TRBD2 matching 14 bases. Germline V gene lookup returns CDR1 SQVTM and CDR2 ANQGSEA. J gave up 4 bases and V 6 bases, and 7 bases lay outside the gene matches. The CDR3 covers 15 residues. The CDR3 coding sequence is TGCAGCGTGGGGACTAGCGGGAGTCTCGGAGAGACCCAGTACTTC. Protein: CSVGTSGSLGETQYF.

The rearrangement uses TRBV9 and TRBJ1-2; D is undetermined. Germline V gene lookup returns CDR1 SGDLS and CDR2 YYNGEE. Trimming left V 0 bases short and J 0 bases short, with 9 bases between. The CDR3 loop spans 15 amino acids. The CDR3 protein is CASSVATGSNYGYTF. CDR3 bases: TGTGCCAGCAGCGTAGCTACGGGGTCTAACTATGGCTACACCTTC.

The chain couples TRBV4-1 to TRBJ1-6; no reliable D call. Germline CDR1 and CDR2: MGHRA and YSYEKL. Trimming cost V 2 bases and J 3 bases, with 8 bases left between them. This CDR3 contains 15 residues. The CDR3, as DNA: TGCGCCAGCAGCCAAAGTGAAGTCTATAATTCACCCCTCCACTTT. This gives the protein CASSQSEVYNSPLHF.

J is TRBJ2-7 and V is TRBV7-8; D perhaps matches TRBD2 (5 bases). The V end lost 4 bases, the J end lost 7 bases, and 14 bases lay between the germline ends. The CDR3 sequence is 13 residues long. From germline, CDR1 is SGHVS and CDR2 FQNEAQ. The CDR3 sequence is CASSSGEEGEQYF. CDR3 nucleotide sequence: TGTGCCAGCAGCTCCGGGGAAGAGGGTGAGCAGTACTTC. The full variable domain, in which reference TRBV7-8 and TRBJ2-7 provide the parts outside the CDR3, is GAGVSQSPRYKVAKRGQDVALRCDPISGHVSLFWYQQALGQGPEFLTYFQNEAQLDKSGLPSDRFFAERPEGSVSTLKIQRTQQEDSAVYLCASSSGEEGEQYFGPGTRLTVT.

The chain has TRBV7-9 and TRBJ1-4, with 7 bases lining up with TRBD1. Germline assignment: CDR1 SEHNR and CDR2 FQNEAQ (reference sequence). The CDR3 extends over 16 amino acids. With 5 bases clipped from V and 4 bases from J, the junction kept 10 bases outside the gene matches. CDR3 sequence reads: CASSPSPGQLNEKLFF. DNA for the CDR3: TGTGCCAGCAGCCCTTCTCCGGGACAGCTTAATGAAAAACTGTTTTTT.

CDR3 DNA: TGCGCCAGCAGCCCTGGGACAGGGCACTCCTACGAGCAGTACTTC. Residues: CASSPGTGHSYEQYF. The rearrangement joins TRBV5-1 to TRBJ2-7, with 9 bases fitting TRBD1. The CDR3 has 15 residues. Germline values: CDR1 SGHRS, CDR2 YFSETQ. The trim removed 4 bases at V and 0 bases at J, leaving 5 bases unmatched.

This rearrangement joins TRBV4-3 to TRBJ2-3; 9 bases line up with TRBD2. The CDR3 has 20 residues. After removal of 0 bases from V and 4 bases from J, the junction contained 17 bases not matched to a gene. Germline V lookup: CDR1 LGHNA, CDR2 YSLEER. The CDR3 nucleotides are TGCGCCAGCAGCCAAGATATGATGCTCGGCGGGAGGGCCGTAGCAGATACGCAGTATTTT. It encodes CASSQDMMLGGRAVADTQYF.

Points on this clonotype: The junction departs from germline at one end; a sequencing error may be responsible. The gene calls are TRBV5-1 and TRBJ2-1; D may be TRBD2 (5 bases). This CDR3 is built from 13 residues. The V gene's germline CDR1 is SGHRS and CDR2 YFSETQ. The CDR3 loop is CASSLRSPEGKFF. The CDR3 bases are TGCGCCAGCAGCTTGCGCAGTCCTGAGGGAAAGTTTTTC.

This clonotype was picked up one time. This rearrangement joins TRBV11-3 to TRBJ2-2; D perhaps matches TRBD1 (5 bases). This CDR3 spans 17 amino acids. Germline CDR1 and CDR2: SGHNT and YENEEA. With 2 bases removed from V and 0 bases from J, the gap between germline ends came to 13 bases. CDR3 DNA sequence: TGTGCCAGCAGCTTATTCCTGGCAGGGCCGAACACCGGGGAGCTGTTTTTT. Residues: CASSLFLAGPNTGELFF.

This clonotype was detected a few times. The V gene is TRBV12-3 or TRBV12-4, the J gene TRBJ2-2; 11 positions agree with TRBD2. The junction had 7 bases not matched to a gene; V was cut back by 6 bases and J by 7 bases. The CDR3 has 15 amino acids. The CDR3 nucleotides are TGTGCCAGCAGACCTCCGGGACTAGCGGTCGGGGAGCTGTTTTTT. Its protein product is CASRPPGLAVGELFF.

This clonotype was seen a few times. The chain couples TRBV24-1 to TRBJ2-7; 9 bases are a match to TRBD1. The CDR3 is 15 amino acids. V lost 5 bases to trimming and J lost 3 bases; unmatched junction nucleotides: 7. The germline V gene has CDR1 KGHDR and CDR2 SFDVKD. CDR3 nucleotide sequence: TGTGCCACCAGTGGTACGGGACAGGGTTTCTACGAGCAGTACTTC. Its protein product is CATSGTGQGFYEQYF.

The rearrangement links TRBV19 to TRBJ1-1; possibly TRBD1 for D (5 bases). This CDR3 contains 12 residues. Trimming left V 9 bases short and J 1 base short, with 9 bases between. Per the germline V gene, CDR1 is LNHDA and CDR2 is SQIVND (reference sequence). The CDR3 nucleotides are TGTGCCAGCACCGACAGGAACACTGAAGCTTTCTTT. As protein: CASTDRNTEAFF.

The table lists this clonotype with a few counts. This chain connects TRBV7-9 to TRBJ2-1; 9 bases align to TRBD2. Germline trimming cut 6 bases from V and 6 bases from J; bases unmatched to any gene: 6. Germline loops: CDR1 SEHNR, CDR2 FQNEAQ (reference sequence). There are 14 residues in the CDR3. CDR3 nucleotide sequence: TGTGCCAGCAGTCCTAGTAGCGGGAGCAATGAGCAGTTCTTC. It yields the protein CASSPSSGSNEQFF.

V gene TRBV12-3 or TRBV12-4 combines with J gene TRBJ2-3; 10 bases are shared with TRBD2. V gave up 6 bases and J gave up 3 bases; unmatched junction bases: 12. The CDR3 extends over 17 amino acids. This CDR3 is CASSSKSPGLATDTQYF. In nucleotides, the CDR3 is TGTGCCAGCAGCTCCAAATCTCCGGGACTAGCGACAGATACGCAGTATTTT.

This clonotype was seen more than once but under ten times. The chain uses TRBV28 and TRBJ2-1, with TRBD1 identical over 9 bases. Germline V gives CDR1 MDHEN, CDR2 SYDVKM. Trimming removed 4 bases from V and 3 bases from J; junction bases left unmatched: 13. CDR3 size: 18 residues. Here the CDR3 DNA reads TGTGCCAGCAGTTCAGCGGCAGGGGACAGGGCGCTCTACAATGAGCAGTTCTTC. Encoded protein: CASSSAAGDRALYNEQFF.

The CDR3 loop is CASSPLGTGKEKLFF. CDR3 sequence (DNA): TGCGCCAGCAGCCCACTAGGGACAGGGAAGGAAAAACTGTTTTTT. The rearrangement links TRBV5-1 to TRBJ1-4; 9 bases are a match to TRBD1. The CDR3 runs to 15 residues. CDR1 and CDR2 from the germline V gene are SGHRS and YFSETQ. V trimming: 4 bases; J trimming: 8 bases; junction bases outside the gene matches: 9.

This chain uses TRBV5-4 with TRBJ2-1, with D perhaps given as TRBD1 or TRBD2 (5 bases each). V lost 1 base and J 12 bases, leaving 11 bases between the germline ends. The CDR3 has 12 residues. The germline V gene encodes CDR1 SGHNT and CDR2 YYREEE (reference sequence). CDR3 sequence reads: CASSLPGTGQFF. CDR3 coding DNA: TGTGCCAGCAGCTTGCCAGGGACGGGGCAGTTCTTC.

This clonotype was seen more than once but under ten times. This chain uses TRBV6-5 with TRBJ1-2; 7 bases agree with TRBD1. The V gene's germline CDR1 is MNHEY and CDR2 SVGAGI. V trimming: 6 bases; J trimming: 2 bases; junction bases outside the gene matches: 9. The CDR3 runs 15 residues. As DNA, the CDR3 is TGTGCCAGCAGCGTCTCCGGGACAGCAAACTATGGCTACACCTTC. The encoded protein is CASSVSGTANYGYTF.